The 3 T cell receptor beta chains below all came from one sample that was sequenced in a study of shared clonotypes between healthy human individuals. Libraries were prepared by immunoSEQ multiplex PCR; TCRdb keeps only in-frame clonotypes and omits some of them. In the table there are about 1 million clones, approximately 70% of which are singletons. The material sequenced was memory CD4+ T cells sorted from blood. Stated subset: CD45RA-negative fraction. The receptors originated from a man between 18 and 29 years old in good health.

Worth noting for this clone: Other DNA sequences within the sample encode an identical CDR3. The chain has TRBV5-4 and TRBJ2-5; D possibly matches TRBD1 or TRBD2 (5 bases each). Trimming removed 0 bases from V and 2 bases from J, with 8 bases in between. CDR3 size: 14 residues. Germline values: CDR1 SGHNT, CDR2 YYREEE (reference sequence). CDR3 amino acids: CASSLGGNQETQYF. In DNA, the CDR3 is TGTGCCAGCAGCTTGGGGGGGAATCAAGAGACCCAGTACTTC.

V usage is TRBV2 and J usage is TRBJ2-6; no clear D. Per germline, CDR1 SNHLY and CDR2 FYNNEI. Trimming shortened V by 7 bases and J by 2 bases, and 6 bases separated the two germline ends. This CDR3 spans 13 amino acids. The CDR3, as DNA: TGTGCCAGCACCTCAGCTGGGGCCAACGTCCTGACTTTC. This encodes CASTSAGANVLTF. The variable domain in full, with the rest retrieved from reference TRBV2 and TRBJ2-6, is EPEVTQTPSHQVTQMGQEVILRCVPISNHLYFYWYRQILGQKVEFLVSFYNNEISEKSEIFDDQFSVERPDGSNFTLKIRSTKLEDSAMYFCASTSAGANVLTFGAGSRLTVL.

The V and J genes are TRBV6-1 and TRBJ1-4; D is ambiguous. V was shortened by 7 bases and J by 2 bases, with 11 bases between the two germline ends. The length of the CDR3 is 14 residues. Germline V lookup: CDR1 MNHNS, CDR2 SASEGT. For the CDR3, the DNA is TGTGCCAGCAAGAAGGACGCCACTAATGAAAAACTGTTTTTT. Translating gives CASKKDATNEKLFF.